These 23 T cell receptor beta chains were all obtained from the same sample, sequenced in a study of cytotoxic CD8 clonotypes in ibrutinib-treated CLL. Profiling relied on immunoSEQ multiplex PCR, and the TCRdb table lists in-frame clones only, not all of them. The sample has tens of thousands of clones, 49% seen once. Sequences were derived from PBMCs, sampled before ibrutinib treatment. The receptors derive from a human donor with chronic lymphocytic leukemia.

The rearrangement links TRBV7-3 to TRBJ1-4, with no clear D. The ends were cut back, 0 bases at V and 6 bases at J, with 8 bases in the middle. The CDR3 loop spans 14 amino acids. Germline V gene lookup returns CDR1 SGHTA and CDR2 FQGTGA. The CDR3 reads CASSLTVVDEKLFF. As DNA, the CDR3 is TGTGCCAGCAGCTTAACGGTCGTGGATGAAAAACTGTTTTTT.

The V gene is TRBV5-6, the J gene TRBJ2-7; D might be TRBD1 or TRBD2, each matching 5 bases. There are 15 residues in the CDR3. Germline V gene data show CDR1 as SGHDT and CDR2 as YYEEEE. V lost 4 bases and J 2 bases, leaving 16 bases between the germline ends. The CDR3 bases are TGTGCCAGCAGCCCCCCGGGGCCGGGGCCCTACGAGCAGTACTTC. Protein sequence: CASSPPGPGPYEQYF.

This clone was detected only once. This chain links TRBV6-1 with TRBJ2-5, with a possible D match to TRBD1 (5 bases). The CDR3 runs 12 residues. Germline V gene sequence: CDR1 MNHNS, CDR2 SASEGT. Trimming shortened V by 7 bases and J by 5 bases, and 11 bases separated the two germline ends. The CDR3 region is CASIHRTETQYF. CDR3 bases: TGTGCCAGCATTCACAGGACGGAGACCCAGTACTTC.

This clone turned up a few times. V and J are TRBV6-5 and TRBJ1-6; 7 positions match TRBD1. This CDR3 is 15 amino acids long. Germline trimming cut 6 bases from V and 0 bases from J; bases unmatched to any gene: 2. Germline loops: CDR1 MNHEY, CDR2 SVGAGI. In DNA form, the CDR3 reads TGTGCCAGCAGGACAGGGAACTCCTATAATTCACCCCTCCACTTT. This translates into CASRTGNSYNSPLHF.

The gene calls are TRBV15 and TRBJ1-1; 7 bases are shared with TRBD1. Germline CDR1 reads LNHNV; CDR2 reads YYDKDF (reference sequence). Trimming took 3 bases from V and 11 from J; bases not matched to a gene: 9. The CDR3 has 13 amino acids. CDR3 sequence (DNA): TGTGCCACCAGCAGCCGAGGGGGCAGGGACGCTTTCTTT. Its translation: CATSSRGGRDAFF.

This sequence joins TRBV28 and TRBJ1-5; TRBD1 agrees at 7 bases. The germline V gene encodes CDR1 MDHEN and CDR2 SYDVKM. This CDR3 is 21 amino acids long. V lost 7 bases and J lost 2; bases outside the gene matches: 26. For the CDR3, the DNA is TGTGCCAGCACCCTAGGACGGTTGATCGGCAGGGGGAGGGCCCGCAATCAGCCCCAGCATTTT. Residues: CASTLGRLIGRGRARNQPQHF.

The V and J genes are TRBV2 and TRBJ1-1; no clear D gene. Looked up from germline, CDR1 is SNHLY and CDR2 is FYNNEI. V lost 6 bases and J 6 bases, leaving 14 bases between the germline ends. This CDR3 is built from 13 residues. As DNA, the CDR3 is TGTGCCAGCAGGAGTATTCAATGGGCTGAAGCTTTCTTT. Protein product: CASRSIQWAEAFF.

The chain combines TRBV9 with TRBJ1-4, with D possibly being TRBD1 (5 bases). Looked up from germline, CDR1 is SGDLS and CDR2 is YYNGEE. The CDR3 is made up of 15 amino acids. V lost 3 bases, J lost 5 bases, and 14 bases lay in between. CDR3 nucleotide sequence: TGTGCCAGCAGCGGAGACTTCGGGGCCAATGAAAAACTGTTTTTT. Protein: CASSGDFGANEKLFF.

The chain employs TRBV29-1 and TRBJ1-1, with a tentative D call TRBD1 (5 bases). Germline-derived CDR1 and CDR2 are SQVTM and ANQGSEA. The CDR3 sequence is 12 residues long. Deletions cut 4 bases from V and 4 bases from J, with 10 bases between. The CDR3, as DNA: TGCAGCGTTGGTAGGGGCGGCACTGAAGCTTTCTTT. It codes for CSVGRGGTEAFF.

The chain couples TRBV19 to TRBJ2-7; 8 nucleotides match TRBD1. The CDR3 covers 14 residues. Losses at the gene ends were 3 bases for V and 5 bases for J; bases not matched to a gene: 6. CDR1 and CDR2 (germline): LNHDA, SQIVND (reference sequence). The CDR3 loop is CASSMRQGFDEQYF. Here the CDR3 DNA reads TGTGCCAGTAGTATGCGACAGGGGTTTGACGAGCAGTACTTC.

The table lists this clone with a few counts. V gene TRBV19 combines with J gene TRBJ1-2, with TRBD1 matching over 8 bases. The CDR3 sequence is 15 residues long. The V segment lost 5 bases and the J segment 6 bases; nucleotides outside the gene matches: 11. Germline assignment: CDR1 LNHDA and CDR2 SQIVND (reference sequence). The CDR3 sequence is CASSPTGALLDGYTF. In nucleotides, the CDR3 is TGTGCCAGTAGTCCGACAGGGGCGCTACTGGATGGCTACACCTTC.

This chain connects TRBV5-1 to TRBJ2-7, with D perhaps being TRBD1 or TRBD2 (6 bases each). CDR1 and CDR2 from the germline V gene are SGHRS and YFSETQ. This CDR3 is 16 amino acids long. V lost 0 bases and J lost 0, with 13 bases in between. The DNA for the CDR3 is TGCGCCAGCAGCTTGGGAGCCCGGGGGCCCTCCTACGAGCAGTACTTC. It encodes CASSLGARGPSYEQYF.

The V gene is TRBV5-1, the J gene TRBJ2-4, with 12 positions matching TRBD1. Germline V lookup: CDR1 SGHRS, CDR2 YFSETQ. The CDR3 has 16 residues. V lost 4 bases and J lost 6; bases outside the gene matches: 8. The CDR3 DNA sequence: TGCGCCAGCAGCCTACAACCGGGACAGGGGGCAAACATTCAGTACTTC. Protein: CASSLQPGQGANIQYF.

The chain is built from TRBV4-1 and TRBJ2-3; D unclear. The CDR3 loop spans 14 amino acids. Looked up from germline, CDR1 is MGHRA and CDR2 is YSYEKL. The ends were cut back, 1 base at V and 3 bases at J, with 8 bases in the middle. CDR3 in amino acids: CASSQGTGTDTQYF. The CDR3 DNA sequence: TGCGCCAGCAGCCAAGGGACCGGGACAGATACGCAGTATTTT.

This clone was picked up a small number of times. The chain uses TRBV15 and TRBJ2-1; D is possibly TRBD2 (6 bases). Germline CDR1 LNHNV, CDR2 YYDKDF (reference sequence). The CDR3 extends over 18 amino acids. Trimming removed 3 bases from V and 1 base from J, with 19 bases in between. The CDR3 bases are TGTGCCACCAGCAGGGATATCACGGGACTTGGGTCCTACAATGAGCAGTTCTTC. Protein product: CATSRDITGLGSYNEQFF.

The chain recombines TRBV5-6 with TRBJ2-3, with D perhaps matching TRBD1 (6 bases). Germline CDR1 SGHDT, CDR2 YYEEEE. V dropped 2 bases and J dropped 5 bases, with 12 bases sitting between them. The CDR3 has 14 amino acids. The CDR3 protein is CASSFTGSEDTQYF. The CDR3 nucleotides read TGTGCCAGCAGCTTCACAGGGAGCGAAGATACGCAGTATTTT.

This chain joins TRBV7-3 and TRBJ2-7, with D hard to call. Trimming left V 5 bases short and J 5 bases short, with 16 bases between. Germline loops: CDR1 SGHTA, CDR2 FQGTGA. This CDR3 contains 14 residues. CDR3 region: CASSPRVGSDEQYF. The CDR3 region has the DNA TGTGCCAGCAGCCCACGGGTCGGGTCCGACGAGCAGTACTTC.

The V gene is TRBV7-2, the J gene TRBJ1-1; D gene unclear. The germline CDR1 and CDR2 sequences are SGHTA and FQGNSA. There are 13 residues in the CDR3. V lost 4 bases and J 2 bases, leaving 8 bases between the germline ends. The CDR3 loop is CASSSQVNTEAFF. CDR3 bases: TGTGCCAGCAGCTCCCAGGTAAACACTGAAGCTTTCTTT.

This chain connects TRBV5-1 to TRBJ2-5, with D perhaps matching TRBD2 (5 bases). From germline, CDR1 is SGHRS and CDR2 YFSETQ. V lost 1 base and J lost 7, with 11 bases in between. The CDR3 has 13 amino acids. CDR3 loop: CASSLSGRGTQYF. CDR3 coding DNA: TGCGCCAGCAGCTTGTCGGGGAGAGGGACCCAGTACTTC.

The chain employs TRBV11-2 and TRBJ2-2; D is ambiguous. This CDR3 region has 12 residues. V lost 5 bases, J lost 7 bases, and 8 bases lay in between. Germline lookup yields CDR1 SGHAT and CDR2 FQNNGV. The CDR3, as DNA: TGTGCCAGCAGCGTCGCCCACGGGGAGCTGTTTTTT. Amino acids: CASSVAHGELFF.

CDR3 nucleotides: TGTGCCAGCAGCCCGGGACAGGGAGGAGGCTACACCTTC. It yields the protein CASSPGQGGGYTF. This sequence joins TRBV14 and TRBJ1-2; 9 bases match TRBD1. V was clipped by 4 bases and J by 8 bases; unmatched bases: 5. Germline lookup yields CDR1 SGHDN and CDR2 FVKESK. This CDR3 has 13 residues.

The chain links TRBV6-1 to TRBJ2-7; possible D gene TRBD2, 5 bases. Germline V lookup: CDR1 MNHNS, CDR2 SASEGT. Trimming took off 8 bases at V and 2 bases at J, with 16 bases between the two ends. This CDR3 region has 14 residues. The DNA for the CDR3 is TGTGCCAGCTTAGACATGTTGAGGGCCTACGAGCAGTACTTC. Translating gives CASLDMLRAYEQYF.

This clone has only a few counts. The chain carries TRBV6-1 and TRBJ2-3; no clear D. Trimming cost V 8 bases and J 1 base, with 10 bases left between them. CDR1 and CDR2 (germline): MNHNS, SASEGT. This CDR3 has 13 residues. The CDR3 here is CASGKMGTDTQYF. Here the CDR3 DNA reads TGTGCCAGCGGGAAAATGGGCACAGATACGCAGTATTTT.